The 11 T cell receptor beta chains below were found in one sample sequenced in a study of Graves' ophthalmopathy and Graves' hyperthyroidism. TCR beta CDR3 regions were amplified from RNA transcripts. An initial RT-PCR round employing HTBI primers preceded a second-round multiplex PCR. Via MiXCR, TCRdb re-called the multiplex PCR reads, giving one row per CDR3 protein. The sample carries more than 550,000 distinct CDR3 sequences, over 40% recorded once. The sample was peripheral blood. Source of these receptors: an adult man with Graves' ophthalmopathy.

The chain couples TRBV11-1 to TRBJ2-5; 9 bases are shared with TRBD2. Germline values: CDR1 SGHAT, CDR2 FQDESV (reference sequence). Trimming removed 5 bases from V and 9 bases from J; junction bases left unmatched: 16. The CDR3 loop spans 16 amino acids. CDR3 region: CASSPQGLAGPKAQYF. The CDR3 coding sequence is TGTGCCAGCAGCCCCCAGGGCCTAGCGGGGCCCAAGGCCCAGTACTTC.

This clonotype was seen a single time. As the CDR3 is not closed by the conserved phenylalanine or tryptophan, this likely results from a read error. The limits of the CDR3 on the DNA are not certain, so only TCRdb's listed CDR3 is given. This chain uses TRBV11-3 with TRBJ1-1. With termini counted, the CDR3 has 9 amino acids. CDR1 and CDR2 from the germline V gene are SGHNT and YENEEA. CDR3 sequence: CASSLDRFG.

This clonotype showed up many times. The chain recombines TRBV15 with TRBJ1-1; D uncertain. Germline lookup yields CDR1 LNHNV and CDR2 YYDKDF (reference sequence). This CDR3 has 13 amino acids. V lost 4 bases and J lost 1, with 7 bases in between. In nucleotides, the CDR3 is TGTGCCACCAGCATCGGCAAGAACACTGAAGCTTTCTTT. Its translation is CATSIGKNTEAFF.

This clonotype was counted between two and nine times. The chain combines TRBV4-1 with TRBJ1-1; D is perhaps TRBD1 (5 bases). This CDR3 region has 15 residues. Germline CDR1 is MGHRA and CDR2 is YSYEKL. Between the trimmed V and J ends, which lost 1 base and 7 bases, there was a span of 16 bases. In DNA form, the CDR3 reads TGCGCCAGCAGCCAAGGTCGGACACCGCGAAATGAAGCTTTCTTT. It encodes CASSQGRTPRNEAFF.

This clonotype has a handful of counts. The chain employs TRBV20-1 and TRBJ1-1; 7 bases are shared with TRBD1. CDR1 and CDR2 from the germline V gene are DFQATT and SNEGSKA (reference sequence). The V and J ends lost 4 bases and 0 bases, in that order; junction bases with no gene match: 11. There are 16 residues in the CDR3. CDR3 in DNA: TGCAGTGCTAAGAGTTCCGAAGGGGGCCTGAACACTGAAGCTTTCTTT. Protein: CSAKSSEGGLNTEAFF.

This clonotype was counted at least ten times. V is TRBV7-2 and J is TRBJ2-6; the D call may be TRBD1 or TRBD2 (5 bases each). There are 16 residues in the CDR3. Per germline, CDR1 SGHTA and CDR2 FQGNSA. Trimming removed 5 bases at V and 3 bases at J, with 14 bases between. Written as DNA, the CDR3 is TGTGCCAGCAGCCTCCTGGGGGTGAATGGGGCCAACGTCCTGACTTTC. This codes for CASSLLGVNGANVLTF.

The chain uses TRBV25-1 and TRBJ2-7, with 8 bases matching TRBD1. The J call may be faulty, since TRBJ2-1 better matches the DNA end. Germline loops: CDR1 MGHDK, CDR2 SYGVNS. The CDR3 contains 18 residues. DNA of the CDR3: TGTGCCAGCAGTTCCATATTACCGGGACAGGACTCCTACAATGAGCAGTTCTTC. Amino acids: CASSSILPGQDSYNEQFF.

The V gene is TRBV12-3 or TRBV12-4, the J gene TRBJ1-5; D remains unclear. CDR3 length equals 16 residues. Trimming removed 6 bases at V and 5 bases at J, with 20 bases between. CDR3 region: CASSPESGELDQPQHF. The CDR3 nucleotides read TGTGCCAGCAGCCCTGAATCCGGGGAGCTAGATCAGCCCCAGCATTTT.

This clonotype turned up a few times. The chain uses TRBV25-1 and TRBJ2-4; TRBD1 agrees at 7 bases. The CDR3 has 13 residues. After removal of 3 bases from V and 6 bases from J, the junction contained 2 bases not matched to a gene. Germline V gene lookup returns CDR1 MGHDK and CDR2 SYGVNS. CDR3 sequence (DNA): TGTGCCAGCAGTGATCGGGACAGAAACATTCAGTACTTC. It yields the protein CASSDRDRNIQYF.

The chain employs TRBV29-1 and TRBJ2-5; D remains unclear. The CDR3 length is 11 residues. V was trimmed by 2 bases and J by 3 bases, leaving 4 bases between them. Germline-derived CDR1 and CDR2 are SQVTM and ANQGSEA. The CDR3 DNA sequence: TGCAGCGTTGAAATGGAAGAGACCCAGTACTTC. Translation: CSVEMEETQYF.

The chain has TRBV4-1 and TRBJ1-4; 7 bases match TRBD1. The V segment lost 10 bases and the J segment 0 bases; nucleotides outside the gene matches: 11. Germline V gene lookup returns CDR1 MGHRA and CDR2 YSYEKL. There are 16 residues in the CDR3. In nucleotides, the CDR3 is TGCGCCACTAGTGGGAGGGGGCCTACAACTAATGAAAAACTGTTTTTT. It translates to CATSGRGPTTNEKLFF.